This T cell receptor (beta chain) was retrieved from a study of identical twins. This CDR3 is built from 12 residues. CDR1 and CDR2 from the germline V gene are ENHRY and SYGVKD. The V and J ends lost 4 bases and 8 bases respectively, with 9 bases between them. A remark on this clonotype: Its antigen is unidentified.

Using its own MiXCR run on the 5' RACE reads, TCRdb lists one record per CDR3 protein. The table includes about 240,000 distinct CDR3 sequences, about 10% detected once. Healthy Caucasians provided all donations. Study-level results: Abundant beta clonotypes from cord blood had fewer insertions, unlike memory repertoires, which showed none.

The clonotype comes from a man aged 50 or older in good health. V usage is TRBV10-3 and J usage is TRBJ2-1; possible D gene TRBD1, 6 bases. Sequencing was carried out using memory T cells sorted from blood. The CDR3 bases are TGTGCCATCAGTGCCAGGGGCGATGAGCAGTTCTTC. This translates into CAISARGDEQFF.